This T cell receptor (beta chain) was captured in a study of T-cell reconstitution after alpha-beta-depleted transplantation in children. Overall study findings and caveats: When one year had passed after transplant, most T-cell counts and diversity came from newly produced T cells.

Using unique molecular identifiers, the investigators prepared the TCRbeta library. TCRdb analysed the PCR reads with MiXCR anew, one entry per CDR3 protein. The top ten clones hold approximately 38% of a sample with some 350,000 distinct CDR3 sequences, under 20% of them seen once. Germline trimming cut 5 bases from V and 3 bases from J; bases unmatched to any gene: 12. This CDR3 contains 17 residues. Germline lookup yields CDR1 SGHVS and CDR2 FQNEAQ. As to this clonotype: The target antigen is unknown.

The sequencing used PBMCs, mostly from graft donor cells, collected 360 days after TCRalphabeta/CD19-depleted stem cell transplant. The chain joins TRBV7-8 to TRBJ2-5, with 10 bases aligning to TRBD1. This clonotype originated in a male patient aged 2-10 years who had a stem cell transplant for acute lymphoblastic leukemia, so the T cells may come from the graft donor. CDR3: CASSPILSDRGEETQYF. The CDR3 DNA reads TGTGCCAGCAGCCCGATTTTATCGGACAGGGGGGAAGAGACCCAGTACTTC.